This T cell receptor (beta chain) was captured by sequencing in a study of T cell responses to AZD1222 COVID-19 vaccine. Whole-study findings and limits: The peak T cell response came first, and repertoires were sampled only after it.

The method was immunoSEQ multiplex PCR; TCRdb's version includes in-frame clones alone and lacks a portion of them. The profile shows 130,000 to 150,000 clones, approximately 90% of them singletons. Germline values: CDR1 MNHEY, CDR2 SVGAGI. The CDR3 length is 14 residues. V dropped 6 bases and J dropped 6 bases, with 17 bases sitting between them. To note about this clone: Its antigen remains unknown.

The TCR sequence derives from an adult in good health. The chain uses TRBV6-5 and TRBJ1-2; D gene ambiguous. The sequencing used peripheral blood, collected on day 0 of AZD1222 vaccination. The CDR3 nucleotides read TGTGCCAGCAGCCGGACTTTTCTCGGAGATGGCTACACCTTC. This gives the protein CASSRTFLGDGYTF.